Presented here are 24 T cell receptor beta chains from one specimen sequenced in a study of regulatory T cells in long-lasting Graves disease. Time point: newly diagnosed GD, antithyroid drugs for less than 3 months. The TCR library was made from RNA that had been extracted from PBMCs in TRIzol. Library construction for TCR beta used iRepertoire HTBI primers and Arm-PCR of CDR3 regions. TCRdb used MiXCR to reprocess the multiplex PCR reads, holding one entry per CDR3 protein. The sample consists of around 460,000 distinct CDR3 sequences, around 13% of them appearing once. The sample was also linked to a second study, of T cells in Graves' hyperthyroidism and ophthalmopathy.

The specimen comprised peripheral blood mononuclear cells (PBMCs), sampled at new diagnosis, from a patient treated with antithyroid drugs. Receptors were obtained from a woman aged 45-59 years with Graves disease.

This clonotype was found a few times. The V call is TRBV28, the J call TRBJ2-1; D perhaps matches TRBD2 (6 bases). Per germline, CDR1 MDHEN and CDR2 SYDVKM. V was clipped by 3 bases and J by 5 bases, with 14 bases between them. CDR3 length: 15 residues. CDR3 region: CASSLSRDWHNEQFF. The CDR3 region has the DNA TGTGCCAGCAGTTTGTCGCGGGATTGGCACAATGAGCAGTTCTTC. Drawing the rest from reference TRBV28 and TRBJ2-1, the complete variable domain is DVKVTQSSRYLVKRTGEKVFLECVQDMDHENMFWYRQDPGLGLRLIYFSYDVKMKEKGDIPEGYSVSREKKERFSLILESASTNQTSMYLCASSLSRDWHNEQFFGPGTRLTVL.

Only a few counts were recorded for this clonotype. The chain has TRBV19 and TRBJ2-3; D remains unclear. With 6 bases removed from V and 1 base from J, the gap between germline ends came to 14 bases. This CDR3 comprises 15 residues. In germline, CDR1 is LNHDA, CDR2 SQIVND (reference sequence). In DNA, the CDR3 is TGTGCCAGTAGCCGTAGCATCTCTGGCACAGATACGCAGTATTTT. Residues: CASSRSISGTDTQYF.

In this sample, this clonotype turned up a few times. The rearrangement joins TRBV12-3 or TRBV12-4 to TRBJ2-6; no clear D. The CDR3 contains 13 residues. V lost 10 bases to trimming and J lost 3 bases, with 10 bases between them. CDR3 loop: CATSLGGANVLTF. The CDR3 coding sequence is TGTGCCACCTCTCTGGGTGGGGCCAACGTCCTGACTTTC.

This clonotype was seen many times. The chain carries TRBV12-3 or TRBV12-4 and TRBJ2-5; 10 bases match TRBD1. The V gene end was trimmed by 0 bases and the J gene end by 3 bases; junction bases not matched to a gene: 4. This CDR3 region has 16 residues. CDR3 amino acids: CASSLALGTGEETQYF. The DNA for the CDR3 is TGTGCCAGCAGTTTAGCGCTAGGGACAGGGGAAGAGACCCAGTACTTC.

Many counts were recorded for this clonotype. The chain has TRBV3-1 and TRBJ2-7; D is ambiguous. Deletions cut 0 bases from V and 9 bases from J, with 12 bases between. The germline V gene encodes CDR1 LGHDT and CDR2 YNNKEL (reference sequence). The CDR3 runs 13 residues. The CDR3 bases are TGTGCCAGCAGCCAAGAAGTGACGGCAGGGCAGTACTTC. The encoded protein is CASSQEVTAGQYF.

This CDR3 reads CASSPPSGSGNTIYF. CDR3 coding DNA: TGTGCCAGCTCACCACCATCCGGCTCTGGAAACACCATATATTTT. The rearrangement joins TRBV18 to TRBJ1-3; D gene uncertain. The CDR3 runs 15 residues. Trimming removed 0 bases at V and 0 bases at J, with 6 bases between. Germline CDR1 reads KGHSH; CDR2 reads LQKENI.

This clonotype showed up many times. The chain has TRBV28 and TRBJ2-7; D assignment may be TRBD1 or TRBD2 (5 bases each). The germline V gene encodes CDR1 MDHEN and CDR2 SYDVKM. The CDR3 has 14 residues. V lost 3 bases to trimming and J lost 2 bases, with 11 bases between them. CDR3 nucleotide sequence: TGTGCCAGCAGTTTCCCCAGGGACGCCTACGAGCAGTACTTC. Translation: CASSFPRDAYEQYF. Drawing the rest from reference TRBV28 and TRBJ2-7, the complete variable domain is DVKVTQSSRYLVKRTGEKVFLECVQDMDHENMFWYRQDPGLGLRLIYFSYDVKMKEKGDIPEGYSVSREKKERFSLILESASTNQTSMYLCASSFPRDAYEQYFGPGTRLTVT.

A few counts support this clonotype. J is TRBJ2-1 and V is TRBV25-1; 13 bases map to TRBD2. With 0 bases clipped from V and 9 bases from J, the junction kept 17 bases outside the gene matches. There are 20 residues in the CDR3. Germline CDR1 is MGHDK and CDR2 is SYGVNS. CDR3 sequence (DNA): TGTGCCAGCAGTGAATACGGACAGGGCAGGACTAGCGGGAGTTATGGTGAGCAGTTCTTC. This codes for CASSEYGQGRTSGSYGEQFF.

The chain combines TRBV27 with TRBJ2-7; D possibly corresponds to TRBD1 (6 bases). Trimming cost V 3 bases and J 2 bases, with 17 bases left between them. Germline V CDR1 and CDR2: MNHEY, SMNVEV (reference sequence). The CDR3 length is 16 residues. The CDR3 sequence: CASSFLPTGSTYEQYF. DNA of the CDR3: TGTGCCAGCAGTTTCCTACCCACAGGGTCTACCTACGAGCAGTACTTC.

This clonotype was picked up many times. The chain employs TRBV11-2 and TRBJ2-1; D possibly corresponds to TRBD1 (6 bases). V was trimmed by 4 bases and J by 2 bases, leaving 9 bases between them. The CDR3 loop spans 14 amino acids. The germline V gene encodes CDR1 SGHAT and CDR2 FQNNGV. CDR3 residues: CASSWGRAYNEQFF. CDR3 sequence (DNA): TGTGCCAGCAGCTGGGGGCGGGCCTACAATGAGCAGTTCTTC.

Only a few counts were recorded for this clonotype. The chain is built from TRBV6-1 and TRBJ2-2; 9 bases match TRBD1. Unmatched junction bases numbered 15, after V lost 5 bases and J lost 5 bases. The length of the CDR3 is 18 residues. The germline CDR1 and CDR2 sequences are MNHNS and SASEGT. The CDR3 bases are TGTGCCAGCAGTACCCCACAGCACGGACAGGGGTCTACCGGGGAGCTGTTTTTT. Protein: CASSTPQHGQGSTGELFF.

This clonotype appeared many times. This sequence joins TRBV6-5 and TRBJ1-4, with 7 bases fitting TRBD1. Germline CDR1 is MNHEY and CDR2 is SVGAGI. This CDR3 has 15 residues. V dropped 2 bases and J dropped 6; count of bases not matched to a gene: 6. CDR3 amino acids: CASSYARDSHEKLFF. The CDR3, as DNA: TGTGCCAGCAGTTACGCCCGGGACAGCCATGAAAAACTGTTTTTT.

About this clonotype itself: The junction and the germline gene differ at one end; a read error may be behind it. V usage is TRBV5-1 and J usage is TRBJ2-2, with 7 bases fitting TRBD1. Germline V gene data show CDR1 as SGHRS and CDR2 as YFSETQ. This CDR3 contains 16 residues. The CDR3: CASSVGQARVTGELFF. The CDR3 nucleotides are TGCGCTAGCAGCGTAGGACAGGCTCGTGTCACCGGGGAGCTGTTTTTT. The entire variable domain, with the rest obtained from reference TRBV5-1 and TRBJ2-2, is as follows: KAGVTQTPRYLIKTRGQQVTLSCSPISGHRSVSWYQQTPGQGLQFLFEYFSETQRNKGNFPGRFSGRQFSNSRSEMNVSTLELGDSALYLCASSVGQARVTGELFFGEGSRLTVL.

This chain connects TRBV28 to TRBJ2-7; TRBD2 aligns across 12 bases. Germline assignment: CDR1 MDHEN and CDR2 SYDVKM. The CDR3 spans 17 residues. V gave up 7 bases and J gave up 2 bases; unmatched junction bases: 12. CDR3 sequence reads: CASTSSGRANPPYEQYF. The CDR3 DNA is TGTGCCAGCACTTCTAGCGGGAGGGCCAACCCGCCCTACGAGCAGTACTTC. Combining the CDR3 with reference TRBV28 and TRBJ2-7 gives the whole variable domain DVKVTQSSRYLVKRTGEKVFLECVQDMDHENMFWYRQDPGLGLRLIYFSYDVKMKEKGDIPEGYSVSREKKERFSLILESASTNQTSMYLCASTSSGRANPPYEQYFGPGTRLTVT.

Concerning this clonotype itself: A read error may produce the germline difference seen at one junction end. V is TRBV18 and J is TRBJ2-5; D unclear. Germline V gene data show CDR1 as KGHSH and CDR2 as LQKENI. The CDR3 runs to 13 residues. CDR3 nucleotide sequence: TGTGCCAGCTCATCAAATCAGGAAGAGACCCACTACTTC. Translated, it gives CASSSNQEETHYF.

This clonotype was seen repeatedly, ten times or more. This rearrangement joins TRBV9 to TRBJ1-2; D gene uncertain. With 5 bases removed from V and 8 bases from J, the gap between germline ends came to 7 bases. The CDR3 covers 10 residues. Germline-derived CDR1 and CDR2 are SGDLS and YYNGEE. The CDR3 is CASRGAGYTF. The CDR3 DNA reads TGTGCCAGCAGAGGTGCCGGCTACACCTTC.

Note on this clonotype: This sequence is one base from a far larger clone and is likely a read error. The missing conserved phenylalanine or tryptophan at the end of this CDR3 makes a read error likely. Because the CDR3's place on the DNA is in doubt, the DNA is left out and the CDR3 is given as listed by TCRdb. The CDR3 sequence: CASSFPGTIYNEQFL. The V and J genes are TRBV28 and TRBJ2-3; the tabulated D call, TRBD2, remains unverified against the DNA. CDR1 is MDHEN, CDR2 SYDVKM, per germline. The length of the CDR3 is 15 amino acids, counting both ends.

A remark on this clonotype: A far larger clone is one base from this, pointing to a likely read error. CDR3 nucleotides: TGTGCCAGCATGATAAGGACTAGCGCCACAGATACGCAGTATTTT. It is translated as CASMIRTSATDTQYF. The chain carries TRBV6-2 or TRBV6-3 and TRBJ2-3; the match to TRBD2 covers 9 bases. Germline CDR1 and CDR2: MNHEY and SVGEGT. There are 15 residues in the CDR3. V shed 7 bases, J shed 2 bases, and the junction held 7 bases outside the gene matches.

This clonotype was seen many times. The rearrangement links TRBV2 to TRBJ2-1; D gene unclear. The CDR3 has 15 amino acids. Between the trimmed V and J ends, which lost 6 bases and 2 bases, there was a span of 14 bases. From germline, CDR1 is SNHLY and CDR2 FYNNEI. The CDR3 sequence: CASSDLSKTYNEQFF. Here the CDR3 DNA reads TGTGCCAGCAGCGACCTTTCCAAGACCTACAATGAGCAGTTCTTC.

This clonotype turned up a few times. V usage is TRBV4-1 and J usage is TRBJ2-7; TRBD2 matches 11 bases. Germline V gives CDR1 MGHRA, CDR2 YSYEKL. The V gene end was trimmed by 3 bases and the J gene end by 4 bases; junction bases not matched to a gene: 5. The CDR3 runs to 15 residues. In nucleotides, the CDR3 is TGCGCCAGCAGCCAGGATAGCGGGAGGGGATACGAGCAGTACTTC. This codes for CASSQDSGRGYEQYF.

To note about this clonotype: The junction and the germline gene differ at one end; a read error may be behind it. The chain couples TRBV18 to TRBJ2-7, with 9 nucleotides matching TRBD1. The CDR3 is made up of 14 amino acids. The germline V gene has CDR1 KGHSH and CDR2 LQKENI. The CDR3 protein is CASSLTGGSFERYF. The CDR3 DNA reads as TGTGCCAGCTCACTGACAGGGGGGTCCTTCGAGCGGTACTTC.

The V gene is TRBV29-1, the J gene TRBJ1-1; TRBD1 agrees at 8 bases. CDR1 is SQVTM and CDR2 is ANQGSEA in the germline V gene. V lost 6 bases, J lost 0 bases, and 3 bases stayed unmatched. This CDR3 spans 13 amino acids. This chain's CDR3 is CSVQGALNTEAFF. Here the CDR3 DNA reads TGCAGCGTCCAGGGGGCTCTGAACACTGAAGCTTTCTTT.

The rearrangement links TRBV5-1 to TRBJ2-7, with 7 bases matching TRBD2. The CDR3 has 16 residues. Unmatched junction bases numbered 14, after V lost 4 bases and J lost 4 bases. The V gene's germline CDR1 is SGHRS and CDR2 YFSETQ. CDR3 loop: CASSPTLSGSGYEQYF. In DNA form, the CDR3 reads TGCGCCAGCAGCCCTACTCTCAGTGGTAGCGGGTACGAGCAGTACTTC. Supplemented by reference TRBV5-1 and TRBJ2-7, the full variable domain reads KAGVTQTPRYLIKTRGQQVTLSCSPISGHRSVSWYQQTPGQGLQFLFEYFSETQRNKGNFPGRFSGRQFSNSRSEMNVSTLELGDSALYLCASSPTLSGSGYEQYFGPGTRLTVT.

A remark on this clonotype: A read error may explain this, as a much larger clone is one base away. The CDR3 loop is CGVVAGGDQETQYF. Written as DNA, the CDR3 is TGCGGCGTTGTCGCGGGAGGCGACCAAGAGACCCAGTACTTC. The rearrangement links TRBV29-1 to TRBJ2-5; 8 bases align to TRBD2. CDR3 length: 14 residues. Germline V lookup: CDR1 SQVTM, CDR2 ANQGSEA.